Listed below are T cell receptor beta chains from one sample, sequenced in a study of T cell responses to AZD1222 COVID-19 vaccine. The method was immunoSEQ multiplex PCR; TCRdb's version includes in-frame clones alone and lacks a portion of them. The repertoire has 120,000 to 150,000 clones, approximately 89% of them found once; the top ten carry under 2%. Sequenced here: peripheral blood, sampled 28 days after the second AZD1222 dose. Receptor source: an adult who received the AZD1222 COVID-19 vaccine. CDR3s leave out the opening cysteine and the closing phenylalanine or tryptophan. The order of the fields is J gene, V gene, CDR3 protein.

j_call: TRBJ2-1; v_call: TRBV5-1; cdr3_aa: ASCLYPGLNNEQF
j_call: TRBJ1-6; v_call: TRBV4-2; cdr3_aa: ASSLNLRDNSPLH
j_call: TRBJ1-4; v_call: TRBV30; cdr3_aa: AWKPSAAEKLF
j_call: TRBJ1-1; v_call: TRBV4-1; cdr3_aa: ASSQGGEGAF
j_call: TRBJ2-7; v_call: TRBV6-5; cdr3_aa: ASSRQGERNEQY
j_call: TRBJ2-1; v_call: TRBV4-2; cdr3_aa: ASSQAQTGGSYNEQF
j_call: TRBJ1-1; v_call: TRBV27; cdr3_aa: ASSLSSGLATEAF
j_call: TRBJ1-2; v_call: TRBV6-5; cdr3_aa: ASSYSNRPLGYT
j_call: TRBJ1-1; v_call: TRBV30; cdr3_aa: AWSVRRGRNTEAF
j_call: TRBJ2-2; v_call: TRBV6-6; cdr3_aa: ASSPRIRGTSGRVNTGELF
j_call: TRBJ2-1; v_call: TRBV5-1; cdr3_aa: ASSSAGSYNEQF
j_call: TRBJ2-3; v_call: TRBV7-3; cdr3_aa: ASSARAQDTQY
j_call: TRBJ1-1; v_call: TRBV15; cdr3_aa: ATSSRAENTEAF
j_call: TRBJ1-1; v_call: TRBV29-1; cdr3_aa: SVVKGGWGTEAF
j_call: TRBJ2-1; v_call: TRBV2; cdr3_aa: ASGRTSGWGNEQF
j_call: TRBJ1-1; v_call: TRBV2; cdr3_aa: ASSEEVSGNTEAF
j_call: TRBJ2-4; v_call: TRBV6-2/TRBV6-3; cdr3_aa: ASSYRRERHIQY
j_call: TRBJ2-3; v_call: TRBV12-5; cdr3_aa: ASGAGTVTDTQY
j_call: TRBJ2-1; v_call: TRBV27; cdr3_aa: ASSFVTSGNEQF
j_call: TRBJ2-5; v_call: TRBV27; cdr3_aa: ASSRGREETQY
j_call: TRBJ2-7; v_call: TRBV9; cdr3_aa: ASSVGDRGYEQY
j_call: TRBJ1-1; v_call: TRBV18; cdr3_aa: ASSLDSNTEAF
j_call: TRBJ1-4; v_call: TRBV18; cdr3_aa: ASSPQWVANEKLF
j_call: TRBJ2-3; v_call: TRBV27; cdr3_aa: ASSWTSGITDTQY
j_call: TRBJ2-3; v_call: TRBV30; cdr3_aa: AWSFPPGQGTDTQY
j_call: TRBJ1-6; v_call: TRBV18; cdr3_aa: ASSPGGDSPLH
j_call: TRBJ1-6; v_call: TRBV4-2; cdr3_aa: ASSRFGGTPLH